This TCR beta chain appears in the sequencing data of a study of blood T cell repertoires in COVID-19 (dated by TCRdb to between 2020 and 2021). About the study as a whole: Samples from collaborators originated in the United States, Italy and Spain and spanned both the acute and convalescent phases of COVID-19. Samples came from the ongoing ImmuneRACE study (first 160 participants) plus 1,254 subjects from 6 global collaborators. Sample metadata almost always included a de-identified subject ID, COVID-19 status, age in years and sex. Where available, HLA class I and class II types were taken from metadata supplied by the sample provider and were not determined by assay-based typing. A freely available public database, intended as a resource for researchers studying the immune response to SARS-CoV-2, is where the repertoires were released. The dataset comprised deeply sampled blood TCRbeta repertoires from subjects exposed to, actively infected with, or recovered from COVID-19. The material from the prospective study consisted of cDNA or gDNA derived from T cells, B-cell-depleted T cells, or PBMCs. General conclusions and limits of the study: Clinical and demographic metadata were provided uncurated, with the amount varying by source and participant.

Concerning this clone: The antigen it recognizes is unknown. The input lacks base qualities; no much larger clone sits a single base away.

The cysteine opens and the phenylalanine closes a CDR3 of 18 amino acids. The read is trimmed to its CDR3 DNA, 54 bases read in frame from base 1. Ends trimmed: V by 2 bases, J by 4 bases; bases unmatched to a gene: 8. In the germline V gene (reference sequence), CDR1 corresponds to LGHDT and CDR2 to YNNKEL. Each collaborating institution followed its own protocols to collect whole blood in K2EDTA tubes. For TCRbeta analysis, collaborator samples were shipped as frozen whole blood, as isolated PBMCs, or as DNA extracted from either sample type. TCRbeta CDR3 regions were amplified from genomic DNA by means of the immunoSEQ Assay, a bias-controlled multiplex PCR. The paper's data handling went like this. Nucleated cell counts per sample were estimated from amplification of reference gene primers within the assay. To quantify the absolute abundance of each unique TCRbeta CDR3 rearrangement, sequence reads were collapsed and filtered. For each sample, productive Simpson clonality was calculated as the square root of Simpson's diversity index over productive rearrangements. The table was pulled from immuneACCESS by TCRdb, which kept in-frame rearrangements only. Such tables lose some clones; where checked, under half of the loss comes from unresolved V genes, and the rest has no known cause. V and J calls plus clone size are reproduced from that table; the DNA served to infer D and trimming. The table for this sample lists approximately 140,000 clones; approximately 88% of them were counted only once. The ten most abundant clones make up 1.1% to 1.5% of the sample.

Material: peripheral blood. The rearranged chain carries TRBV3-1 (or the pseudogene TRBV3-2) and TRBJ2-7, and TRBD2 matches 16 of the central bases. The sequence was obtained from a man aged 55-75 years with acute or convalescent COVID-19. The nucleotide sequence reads TGTGCCAGCAGCCAATACGGGACTAGCGGGAGGGGTAGGTACGAGCAGTACTTC. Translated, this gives CASSQYGTSGRGRYEQYF.